The rows below give T cell receptor beta chains drawn from one sample of a study of T cells after yellow fever vaccination. TCRdb reanalysed the 5' RACE reads using MiXCR and keeps one entry per CDR3 protein. The repertoire consists of about 120,000 distinct CDR3 sequences, with 8.9% occurring once and the leading ten covering 30% to 50%. This specimen consisted of CD8+ T cells sorted from PBMCs, obtained on the day of the yellow fever booster vaccination. The receptors here all came from a young man who received the YFV17D yellow fever vaccine. Each CDR3 is given with its conserved first and last residue. Each record gives: V gene, clone size, D gene, J gene, CDR3 DNA, CDR3 protein. A D gene is named only where the DNA matches it firmly. Not every row has a clone size; where given, it reads once, few, many or a size class.

>TRBV19|many|-|TRBJ2-1
TGTGCCAGTAGAGAAAACTCCAGGGTATGGAATGAGCAGTTCTTC
CASRENSRVWNEQFF
>TRBV4-1|few|TRBD1|TRBJ1-5
TGCGCCAGCAGCCAATATACAGGGGATAGCAATCAGCCCCAGCATTTT
CASSQYTGDSNQPQHF
>TRBV7-6|few|TRBD2|TRBJ2-3
TGTGCCAGCAGCCTATCTAGCGGGGGGATCTCTAGCACAGATACGCAGTATTTT
CASSLSSGGISSTDTQYF
>TRBV5-1|few|TRBD1|TRBJ2-7
TGCGCCAGCAGCTCCGGACAGGGAAGCTACGAGCAGTACTTC
CASSSGQGSYEQYF
>TRBV27|-|-|TRBJ1-2
TGTGCCAGCAGGGTCATAGGGGATCGCTATGGCTACACCTTC
CASRVIGDRYGYTF
>TRBV7-9|-|-|TRBJ1-3
TGTGCCAGCGGAAGGGGCACGAGCTCTGGAAACACCATATATTTT
CASGRGTSSGNTIYF
>TRBV6-2/TRBV6-3|-|TRBD1|TRBJ2-5
TGTGCCAGCAGTTACTCGGCAGGGGGGACCCAGTACTTC
CASSYSAGGTQYF
>TRBV24-1|few|TRBD1|TRBJ2-5
TGTGCCACCAGAAAGCCCCGGGACAGGGCAGGACCGGAGACCCAGTACTTC
CATRKPRDRAGPETQYF
>TRBV4-1|-|TRBD1|TRBJ2-7
TGCGCCAGCAGCCAAGTCGGGACAGGGGTCGGCGAGCAGTACTTC
CASSQVGTGVGEQYF
>TRBV5-5|-|TRBD1|TRBJ2-1
TGTGCCAGCAGCTTTTCACAGGGGGTGGTCTCCTACAATGAGCAGTTCTTC
CASSFSQGVVSYNEQFF
>TRBV7-6|many|-|TRBJ1-3
TGTGCCAGCCGCGGCGGGGGGGCTGGAAACACCATATATTTT
CASRGGGAGNTIYF
>TRBV6-6|few|TRBD2|TRBJ2-3
TGTGCCAGCACGGCTAGCGGAGGCCCAGATACGCAGTATTTT
CASTASGGPDTQYF
>TRBV6-5|-|-|TRBJ1-4
TGTGCCAGCAGTTACGCGGACAGCGCTAATGAAAAACTGTTTTTT
CASSYADSANEKLFF
>TRBV19|few|-|TRBJ2-1
TGTGCCAGTAGTGAGGCCGGCTATAACAATGAGCAGTTCTTC
CASSEAGYNNEQFF
>TRBV27|-|-|TRBJ2-4
TGTGCCAGCAGTTTAGCACAGGACTTCGGCATTCAGTACTTC
CASSLAQDFGIQYF
>TRBV29-1|-|-|TRBJ1-1
TGCAGCGTCAAAAAGGGCCCTGAAGCTTTCTTT
CSVKKGPEAFF
>TRBV12-3/TRBV12-4|few|TRBD1|TRBJ1-4
TGTGCCAGCAGACGACAGGGTCCTAATGAAAAACTGTTTTTT
CASRRQGPNEKLFF
>TRBV3-1|-|-|TRBJ2-1
TGTGCCAGCAGCCAAGATGGACTACCCAGGGGAAATGAGCAGTTCTTC
CASSQDGLPRGNEQFF
>TRBV2|few|-|TRBJ1-5
TGTGCCAGCAGGGATGGAATGCAGCCCCAGCATTTT
CASRDGMQPQHF
>TRBV20-1|medium-sized|-|TRBJ1-1
TGCAGTGCTAGAGGAGAGGGGACGACTGAAGCTTTCTTT
CSARGEGTTEAFF
>TRBV29-1|many|TRBD2|TRBJ2-5
TGCAGCGAGCGGCAGCGGGGGAAAGAGACCCAGTACTTC
CSERQRGKETQYF
>TRBV19|few|-|TRBJ1-5
TGTGCCAGTAGTATAGCGGCAGGAGGCAATCAGCCCCAGCATTTT
CASSIAAGGNQPQHF
>TRBV11-2|many|TRBD1|TRBJ2-4
TGTGCCAGCAGCACCCACAGGGGGCGGGTAGCCAAAAACATTCAGTACTTC
CASSTHRGRVAKNIQYF
>TRBV27|few|-|TRBJ2-3
TGTGCCAGCAGTTTGGACTCCCGACGCATGAGTACGCAGTATTTT
CASSLDSRRMSTQYF
>TRBV7-9|-|TRBD2|TRBJ2-7
TGTGCCAGCAGCTCCCCCCCTAGCGGGGGCCTCTCCTACGAGCAGTACTTC
CASSSPPSGGLSYEQYF
>TRBV20-1|many|TRBD1|TRBJ1-5
TGCAGTGCTAGCCGCACGACAGGGAGTGGGCCCCAGCATTTT
CSASRTTGSGPQHF
>TRBV12-5|few|-|TRBJ1-1
TGTGCTAGTGGTTACGCCGGGACACAGAACACTGAAGCTTTCTTT
CASGYAGTQNTEAFF
>TRBV7-9|many|TRBD2|TRBJ2-5
TGTGCCAGCAGCGCACTAGCGGGGGCGGCCCAAGAGACCCAGTACTTC
CASSALAGAAQETQYF
>TRBV5-1|many|-|TRBJ2-1
TGCGCCAGCAGCTTGGGTGGGGCGCCCAATGAGCAGTTCTTC
CASSLGGAPNEQFF
>TRBV2|-|-|TRBJ2-7
TGTGCCAGCAGTAATCTAGCAGTGCCCTACGAGCAGTACTTC
CASSNLAVPYEQYF
>TRBV4-3|many|-|TRBJ1-1
TGCGCCAGCAGCCAGAGCCTCGAGGGGCCGTCCGAAGCTTTCTTT
CASSQSLEGPSEAFF
>TRBV7-9|-|-|TRBJ1-6
TGTGCCAGCAGCCCCTTACGACCTGGCAGTGGGGATAATTCACCCCTCCACTTT
CASSPLRPGSGDNSPLHF
>TRBV7-9|-|TRBD1|TRBJ2-1
TGTGCCAGCAGCTGGACAGGGGCTGGAGTAAGTGAGCAGTTCTTC
CASSWTGAGVSEQFF
>TRBV4-1|-|-|TRBJ1-5
TGCGCCAGCAGCCTGGGATTGCGGCAGCCCCAGCATTTT
CASSLGLRQPQHF
>TRBV5-1|-|TRBD1|TRBJ1-1
TGCGCCAGCCCTACCGGGACAGGGGGACCTGAAGCTTTCTTT
CASPTGTGGPEAFF
>TRBV5-1|-|-|TRBJ1-5
TGCGCCAGAACTCCCCGGGACATAGGTCAGCCCCAGCATTTT
CARTPRDIGQPQHF
>TRBV6-5|-|-|TRBJ1-1
TGTGCCAGCAGTTCCCGACAGATCAACACTGAGGCTTTCTTT
CASSSRQINTEAFF
>TRBV5-1|many|TRBD1|TRBJ2-1
TGCGCCAGCAGCATGGGACAGGGCTACAATGAGCAGTTCTTC
CASSMGQGYNEQFF
>TRBV6-4|many|-|TRBJ2-2
TGTGCCAGCAGTGGGGGTAACACCGGGGAGCTGTTTTTT
CASSGGNTGELFF
>TRBV13|many|-|TRBJ2-7
TGTGCCAGCAGCTCCACGTTCCCCTCCACCTACGAGCAGTACTTC
CASSSTFPSTYEQYF
>TRBV4-1|-|-|TRBJ2-3
TGCGCCAGCAGCCAAGCACAAGGGGAGGATACGCAGTATTTT
CASSQAQGEDTQYF
>TRBV12-3/TRBV12-4|few|-|TRBJ2-2
TGTGCCAGCAGTTTCCGGGTCACCGGGGAGCTGTTTTTT
CASSFRVTGELFF
>TRBV18|few|-|TRBJ1-1
TGTGCCAGCTCACCGTCGGACATCTCACCGGCCACTGAAGCTTTCTTT
CASSPSDISPATEAFF
>TRBV9|few|TRBD2|TRBJ2-3
TGTGCCAGCAGCGTAGCGGGGGGGCTTCCAGATACGCAGTATTTT
CASSVAGGLPDTQYF
>TRBV7-6|-|-|TRBJ2-5
TGTGCCAGCAGTCGACCCCCCGGGGTCCAGTACTTC
CASSRPPGVQYF
>TRBV9|-|-|TRBJ2-1
TGTGCCAGCAGCGCCGCGGGATCCTCCTACAATGAGCAGTTCTTC
CASSAAGSSYNEQFF
>TRBV5-1|few|-|TRBJ2-2
TGCGCCAGCAGCTTCCGGGGGCCAGTCACCGGGGAGCTGTTTTTT
CASSFRGPVTGELFF
>TRBV6-6|-|-|TRBJ1-4
TGTGCCAGCAGTTACTCGGCGGGGGAGCTTGATGAAAAACTGTTTTTT
CASSYSAGELDEKLFF
>TRBV7-8|-|-|TRBJ1-1
TGTGCCAGCAGCTTAGGGGGGGCATCGAGGGAAGCTTTCTTT
CASSLGGASREAFF
>TRBV6-5|-|-|TRBJ1-1
TGTGCCAGCAGTTATCATTTGAACAGGGCCACTGAAGCTTTCTTT
CASSYHLNRATEAFF
>TRBV7-9|few|TRBD2|TRBJ2-3
TGTGCCAGCAGCTCGCCGACTAGCGGGGTTTCAGATACGCAGTATTTT
CASSSPTSGVSDTQYF
>TRBV12-5|few|TRBD1|TRBJ2-1
TGTGCTAGTGCCGCCGGGACAGGGAGCTATGAGCAGTTCTTC
CASAAGTGSYEQFF
>TRBV6-1|many|TRBD2|TRBJ2-1
TGTGCCAGCAGTGAATCCGCGGGGGGGTCCTACAATGAGCAGTTCTTC
CASSESAGGSYNEQFF
>TRBV3-1|many|-|TRBJ2-7
TGTGCCAGCAGCCAAACCCTTTCAACCGTCTACGAGCAGTACTTC
CASSQTLSTVYEQYF
>TRBV10-3|-|-|TRBJ1-1
TGTGCCATCACGTCGGAGATGAACACTGAAGCTTTCTTT
CAITSEMNTEAFF
>TRBV3-1|few|-|TRBJ2-3
TGTGCCAGCAGCCAGGCCTACGACCGCGACACGCAGTATTTT
CASSQAYDRDTQYF
>TRBV10-3|few|-|TRBJ1-2
TGTGCCATCAGTGAGAACAGACGGAGTTATGGCTACACCTTC
CAISENRRSYGYTF